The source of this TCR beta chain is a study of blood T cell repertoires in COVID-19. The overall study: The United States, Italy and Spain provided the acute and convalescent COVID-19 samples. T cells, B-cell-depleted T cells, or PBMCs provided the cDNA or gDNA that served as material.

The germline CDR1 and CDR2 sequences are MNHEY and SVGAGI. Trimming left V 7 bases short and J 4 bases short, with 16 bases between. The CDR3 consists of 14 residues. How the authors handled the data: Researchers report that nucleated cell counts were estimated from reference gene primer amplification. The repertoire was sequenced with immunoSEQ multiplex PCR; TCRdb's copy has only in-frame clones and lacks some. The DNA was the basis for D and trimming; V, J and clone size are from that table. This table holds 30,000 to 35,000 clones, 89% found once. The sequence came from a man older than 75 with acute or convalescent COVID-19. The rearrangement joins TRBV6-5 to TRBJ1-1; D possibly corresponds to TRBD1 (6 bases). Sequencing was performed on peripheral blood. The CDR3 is CASTNSGGSTEAFF. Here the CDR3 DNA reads TGTGCCAGCACCAACTCTGGGGGCTCCACTGAAGCTTTCTTT.